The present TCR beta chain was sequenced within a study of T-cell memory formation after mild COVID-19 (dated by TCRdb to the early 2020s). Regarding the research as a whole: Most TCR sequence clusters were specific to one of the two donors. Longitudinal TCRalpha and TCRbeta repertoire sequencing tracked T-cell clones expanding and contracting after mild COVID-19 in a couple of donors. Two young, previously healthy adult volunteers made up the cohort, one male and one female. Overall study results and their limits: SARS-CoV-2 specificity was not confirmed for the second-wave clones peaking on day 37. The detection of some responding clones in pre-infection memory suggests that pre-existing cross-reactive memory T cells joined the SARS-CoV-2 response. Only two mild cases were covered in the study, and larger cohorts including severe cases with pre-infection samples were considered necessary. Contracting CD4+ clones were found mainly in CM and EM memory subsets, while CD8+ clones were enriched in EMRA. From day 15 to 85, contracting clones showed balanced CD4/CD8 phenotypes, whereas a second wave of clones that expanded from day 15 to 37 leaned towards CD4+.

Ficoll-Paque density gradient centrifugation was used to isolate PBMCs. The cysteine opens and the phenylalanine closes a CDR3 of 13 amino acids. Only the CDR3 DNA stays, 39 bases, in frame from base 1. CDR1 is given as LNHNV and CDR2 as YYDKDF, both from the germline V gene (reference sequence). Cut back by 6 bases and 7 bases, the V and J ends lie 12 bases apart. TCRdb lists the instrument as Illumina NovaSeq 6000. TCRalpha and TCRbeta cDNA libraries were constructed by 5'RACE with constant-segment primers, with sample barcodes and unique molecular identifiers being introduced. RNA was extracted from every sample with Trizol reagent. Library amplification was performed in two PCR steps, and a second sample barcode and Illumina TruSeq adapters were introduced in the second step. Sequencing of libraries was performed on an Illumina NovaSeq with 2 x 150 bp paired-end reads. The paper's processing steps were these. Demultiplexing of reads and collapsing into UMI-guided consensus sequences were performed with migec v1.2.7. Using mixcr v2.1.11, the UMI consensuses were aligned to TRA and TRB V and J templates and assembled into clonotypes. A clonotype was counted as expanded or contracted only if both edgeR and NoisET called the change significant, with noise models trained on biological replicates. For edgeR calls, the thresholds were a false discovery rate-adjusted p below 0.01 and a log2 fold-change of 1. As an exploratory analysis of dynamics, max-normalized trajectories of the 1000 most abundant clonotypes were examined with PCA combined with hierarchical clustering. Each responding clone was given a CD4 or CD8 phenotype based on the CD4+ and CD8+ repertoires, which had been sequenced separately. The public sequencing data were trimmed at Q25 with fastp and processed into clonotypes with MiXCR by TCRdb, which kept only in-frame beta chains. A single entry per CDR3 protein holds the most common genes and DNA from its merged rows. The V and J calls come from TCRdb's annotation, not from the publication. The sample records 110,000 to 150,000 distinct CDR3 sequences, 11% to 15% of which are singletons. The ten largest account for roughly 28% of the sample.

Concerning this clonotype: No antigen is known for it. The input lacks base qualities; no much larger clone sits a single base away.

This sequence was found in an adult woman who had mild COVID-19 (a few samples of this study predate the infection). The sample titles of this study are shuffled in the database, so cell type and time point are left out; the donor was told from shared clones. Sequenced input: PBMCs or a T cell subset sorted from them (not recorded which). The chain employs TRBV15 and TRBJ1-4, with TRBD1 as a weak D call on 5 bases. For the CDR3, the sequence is CATRQDKGEKLFF. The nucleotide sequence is TGTGCCACCAGACAGGACAAGGGTGAAAAACTGTTTTTT.